This T cell receptor (beta chain) came from a study of cytomegalovirus exposure and HLA in healthy donors. The PCR contained 60 Vbeta and 13 Jbeta primers. The data were produced by immunoSEQ multiplex PCR, yet TCRdb's version contains in-frame clones alone and is incomplete. Counted here are approximately 130,000 clones, roughly four fifths occurring once; the ten biggest clones make up 5.9%. In germline, CDR1 is SGHAT, CDR2 FQNNGV. The V and J ends lost 2 bases and 5 bases, in that order; junction bases with no gene match: 4. The CDR3 extends over 16 amino acids. V gene TRBV11-2 combines with J gene TRBJ2-1, with 12 bases lining up with TRBD2. This sequence originates from a middle-aged woman in good health and CMV-seropositive. Sequencing input: PBMCs. This CDR3 reads CASSLLAGGPNNEQFF. Here the CDR3 DNA reads TGTGCCAGCAGCTTACTAGCGGGAGGGCCAAACAATGAGCAGTTCTTC.